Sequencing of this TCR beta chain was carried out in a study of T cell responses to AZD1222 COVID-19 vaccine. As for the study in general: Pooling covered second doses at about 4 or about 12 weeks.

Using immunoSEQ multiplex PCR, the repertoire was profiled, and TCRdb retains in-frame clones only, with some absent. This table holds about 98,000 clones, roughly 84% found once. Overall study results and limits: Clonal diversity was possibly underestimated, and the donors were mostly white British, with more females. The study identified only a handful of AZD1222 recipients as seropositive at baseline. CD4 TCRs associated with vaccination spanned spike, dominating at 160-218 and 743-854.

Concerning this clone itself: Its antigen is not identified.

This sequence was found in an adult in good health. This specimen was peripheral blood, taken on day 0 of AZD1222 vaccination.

The CDR3 coding sequence is TGTGCCAGCAGGGGACAGGGGGCTTCCTATAATTCACCCCTCCACTTT. This encodes CASRGQGASYNSPLHF. J is TRBJ1-6 and V is TRBV2; 12 nucleotides match TRBD1. V lost 6 bases, J lost 1 base, and 1 base stayed unmatched. CDR1 is SNHLY and CDR2 is FYNNEI in the germline V gene. The CDR3 has 16 amino acids.